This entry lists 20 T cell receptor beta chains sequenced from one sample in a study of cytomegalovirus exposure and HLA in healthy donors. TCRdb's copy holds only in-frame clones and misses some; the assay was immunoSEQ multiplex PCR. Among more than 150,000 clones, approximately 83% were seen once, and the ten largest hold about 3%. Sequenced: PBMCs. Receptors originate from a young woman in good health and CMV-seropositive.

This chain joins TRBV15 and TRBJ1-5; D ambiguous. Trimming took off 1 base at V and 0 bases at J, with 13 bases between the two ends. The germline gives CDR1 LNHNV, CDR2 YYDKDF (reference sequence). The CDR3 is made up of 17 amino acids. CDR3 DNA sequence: TGTGCCACCAGCAGAGTCCCTGACATTCCTAGCAATCAGCCCCAGCATTTT. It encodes CATSRVPDIPSNQPQHF.

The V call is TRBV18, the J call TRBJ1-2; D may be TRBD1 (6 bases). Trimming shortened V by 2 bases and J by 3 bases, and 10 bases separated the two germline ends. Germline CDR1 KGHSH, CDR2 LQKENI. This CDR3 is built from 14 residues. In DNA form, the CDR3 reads TGTGCCAGCTCACCATCAGGGGCGGACTATGGCTACACCTTC. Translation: CASSPSGADYGYTF.

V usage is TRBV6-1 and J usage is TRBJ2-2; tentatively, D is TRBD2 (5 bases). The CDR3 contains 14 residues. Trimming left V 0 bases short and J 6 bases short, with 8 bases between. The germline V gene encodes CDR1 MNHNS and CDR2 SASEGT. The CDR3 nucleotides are TGTGCCAGCAGTGAAGCGAGGGCGGCCGGGGAGCTGTTTTTT. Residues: CASSEARAAGELFF.

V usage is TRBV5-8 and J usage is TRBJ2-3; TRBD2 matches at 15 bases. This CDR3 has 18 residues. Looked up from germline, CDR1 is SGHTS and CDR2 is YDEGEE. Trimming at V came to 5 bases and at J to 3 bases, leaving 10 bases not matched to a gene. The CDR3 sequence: CASSRRTSGGAMTDTQYF. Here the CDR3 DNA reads TGTGCCAGCAGTCGACGGACTAGCGGGGGGGCTATGACAGATACGCAGTATTTT.

The CDR3 sequence: CASRARGPMGTQYF. In DNA, the CDR3 is TGTGCCAGCAGAGCAAGGGGGCCGATGGGCACGCAGTATTTT. J is TRBJ2-3 and V is TRBV11-2; 7 nucleotides match TRBD1. The ends lost 6 bases at V and 9 bases at J; junction bases unmatched: 12. The CDR3 runs 14 residues. Germline assignment: CDR1 SGHAT and CDR2 FQNNGV.

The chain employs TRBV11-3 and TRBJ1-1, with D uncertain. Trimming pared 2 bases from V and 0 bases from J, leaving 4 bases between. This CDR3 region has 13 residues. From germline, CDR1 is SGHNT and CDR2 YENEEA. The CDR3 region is CASSLYLNTEAFF. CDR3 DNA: TGTGCCAGCAGCTTATATTTGAACACTGAAGCTTTCTTT.

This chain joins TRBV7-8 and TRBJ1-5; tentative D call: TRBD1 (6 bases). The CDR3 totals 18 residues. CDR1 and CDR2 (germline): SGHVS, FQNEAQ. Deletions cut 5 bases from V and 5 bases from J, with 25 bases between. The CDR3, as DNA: TGTGCCAGCAGCATAAAGAAAACCGGGACAAGGGTCGATCAGCCCCAGCATTTT. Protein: CASSIKKTGTRVDQPQHF. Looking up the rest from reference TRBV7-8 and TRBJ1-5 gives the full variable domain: GAGVSQSPRYKVAKRGQDVALRCDPISGHVSLFWYQQALGQGPEFLTYFQNEAQLDKSGLPSDRFFAERPEGSVSTLKIQRTQQEDSAVYLCASSIKKTGTRVDQPQHFGDGTRLSIL.

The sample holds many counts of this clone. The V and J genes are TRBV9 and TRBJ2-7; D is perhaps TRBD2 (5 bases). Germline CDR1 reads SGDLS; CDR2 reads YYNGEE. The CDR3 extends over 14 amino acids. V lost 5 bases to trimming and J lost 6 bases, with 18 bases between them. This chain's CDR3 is CASSVGGEWGEQYF. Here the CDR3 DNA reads TGTGCCAGCAGTGTCGGTGGGGAGTGGGGCGAGCAGTACTTC.

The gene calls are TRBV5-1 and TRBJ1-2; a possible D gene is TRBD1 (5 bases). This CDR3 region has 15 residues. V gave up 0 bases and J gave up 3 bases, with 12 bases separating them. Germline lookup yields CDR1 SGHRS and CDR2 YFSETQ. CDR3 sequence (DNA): TGCGCCAGCAGCTTGGATTGGGGCCTCTACTATGGCTACACCTTC. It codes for CASSLDWGLYYGYTF. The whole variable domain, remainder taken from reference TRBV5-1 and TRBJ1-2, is KAGVTQTPRYLIKTRGQQVTLSCSPISGHRSVSWYQQTPGQGLQFLFEYFSETQRNKGNFPGRFSGRQFSNSRSEMNVSTLELGDSALYLCASSLDWGLYYGYTFGSGTRLTVV.

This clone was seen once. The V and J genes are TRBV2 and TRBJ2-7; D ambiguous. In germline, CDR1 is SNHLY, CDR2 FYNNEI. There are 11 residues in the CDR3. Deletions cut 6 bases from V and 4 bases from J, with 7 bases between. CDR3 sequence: CASSSLYEQYF. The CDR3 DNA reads TGTGCCAGCAGCTCCCTATACGAGCAGTACTTC.

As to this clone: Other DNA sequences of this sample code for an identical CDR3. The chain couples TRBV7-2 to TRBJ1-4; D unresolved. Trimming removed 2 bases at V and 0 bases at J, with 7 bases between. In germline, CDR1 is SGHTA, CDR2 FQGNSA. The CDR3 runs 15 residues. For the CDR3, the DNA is TGTGCCAGCAGCTTAAACCGGGCAACTAATGAAAAACTGTTTTTT. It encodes CASSLNRATNEKLFF.

The CDR3: CATRSLPDWPQHF. CDR3 nucleotide sequence: TGTGCCACCAGGTCCCTTCCGGACTGGCCCCAGCATTTT. The chain recombines TRBV6-1 with TRBJ1-5; D call uncertain. CDR1 and CDR2 (germline): MNHNS, SASEGT. Trimming removed 10 bases at V and 9 bases at J, with 19 bases between. The CDR3 runs 13 residues.

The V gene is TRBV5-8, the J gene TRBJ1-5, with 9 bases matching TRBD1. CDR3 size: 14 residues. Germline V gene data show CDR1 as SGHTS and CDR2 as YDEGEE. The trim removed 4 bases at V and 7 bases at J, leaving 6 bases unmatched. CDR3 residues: CASSGDRARQPQHF. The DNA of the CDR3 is TGTGCCAGCAGCGGGGACAGGGCCAGGCAGCCCCAGCATTTT.

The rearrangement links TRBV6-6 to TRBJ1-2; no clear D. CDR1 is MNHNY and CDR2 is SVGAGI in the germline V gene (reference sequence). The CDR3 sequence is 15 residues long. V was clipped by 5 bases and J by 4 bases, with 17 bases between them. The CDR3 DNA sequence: TGTGCCAGCAGTCAACTAGGGCGGGGTAGCTATGGCTACACCTTC. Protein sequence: CASSQLGRGSYGYTF.

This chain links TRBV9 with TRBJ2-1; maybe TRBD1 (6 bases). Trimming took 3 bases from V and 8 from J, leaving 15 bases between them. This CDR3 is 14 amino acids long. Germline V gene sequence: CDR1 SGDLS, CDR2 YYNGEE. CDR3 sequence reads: CASSENRALDEQFF. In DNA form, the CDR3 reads TGTGCCAGCAGCGAAAACAGGGCTCTGGATGAGCAGTTCTTC.

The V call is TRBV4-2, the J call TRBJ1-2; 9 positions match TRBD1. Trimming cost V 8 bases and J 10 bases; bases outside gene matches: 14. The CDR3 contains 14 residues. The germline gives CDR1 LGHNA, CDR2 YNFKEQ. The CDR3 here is CASGGQGPSLYYTF. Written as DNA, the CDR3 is TGTGCCAGCGGCGGACAGGGGCCCTCCCTATACTACACCTTC.

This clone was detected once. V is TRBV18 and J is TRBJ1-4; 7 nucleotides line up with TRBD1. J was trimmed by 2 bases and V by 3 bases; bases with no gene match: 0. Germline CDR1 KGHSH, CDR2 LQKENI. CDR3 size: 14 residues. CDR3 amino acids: CASSPTGTNEKLFF. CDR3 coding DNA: TGTGCCAGCTCACCGACAGGGACTAATGAAAAACTGTTTTTT.

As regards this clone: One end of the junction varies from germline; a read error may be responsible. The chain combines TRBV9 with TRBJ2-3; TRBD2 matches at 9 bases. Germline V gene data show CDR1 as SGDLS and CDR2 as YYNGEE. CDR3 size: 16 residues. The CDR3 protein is CASTVTAGGSGDTQYF. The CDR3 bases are TGTGCCAGCACCGTAACGGCGGGGGGGTCTGGAGATACGCAGTATTTT.

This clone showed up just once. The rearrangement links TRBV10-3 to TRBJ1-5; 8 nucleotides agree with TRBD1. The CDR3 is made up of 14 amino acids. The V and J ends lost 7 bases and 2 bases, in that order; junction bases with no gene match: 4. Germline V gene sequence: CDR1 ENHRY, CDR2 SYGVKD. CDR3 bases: TGTGCCATCACAGGGGGCGCAGGCAATCAGCCCCAGCATTTT. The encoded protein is CAITGGAGNQPQHF.

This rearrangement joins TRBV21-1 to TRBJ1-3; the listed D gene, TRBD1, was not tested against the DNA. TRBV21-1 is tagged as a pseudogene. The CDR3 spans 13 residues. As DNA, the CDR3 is TGTGCCAGCAACCTCAGGGCTGGAAACACCATATATTTT. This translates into CASNLRAGNTIYF.